The 23 T cell receptor beta chains below come from one sample, sequenced in a study of blood T cell repertoires in COVID-19. Sequenced by immunoSEQ multiplex PCR; TCRdb stores in-frame clones only, minus some. The data contain some 75,000 clones, approximately 92% of them singletons. Specimen: peripheral blood. These receptors were obtained from a human donor in a cohort sampled during active COVID-19.

The chain recombines TRBV4-3 with TRBJ1-6; 8 bases are a match to TRBD1. V lost 3 bases to trimming and J lost 14 bases; unmatched junction nucleotides: 12. Germline values: CDR1 LGHNA, CDR2 YSLEER. The CDR3 length is 15 residues. CDR3 residues: CASSQATGGLFTLHF. CDR3 DNA: TGCGCCAGCAGCCAGGCTACAGGGGGGTTATTCACCCTCCACTTT.

This sequence joins TRBV5-6 and TRBJ2-3; TRBD1 matches at 9 bases. The CDR3 runs 17 residues. CDR1 is SGHDT and CDR2 is YYEEEE in the germline V gene. With V trimmed by 0 bases and J by 5 bases, 10 bases remained unmatched. CDR3 sequence (DNA): TGTGCCAGCAGCTTGGCCACAGGGGGCGCGGGGATAGATACGCAGTATTTT. This codes for CASSLATGGAGIDTQYF.

The rearrangement links TRBV5-1 to TRBJ2-5; TRBD1 agrees at 7 bases. This CDR3 contains 12 residues. V shed 5 bases, J shed 5 bases, and the junction held 3 bases outside the gene matches. Germline CDR1 SGHRS, CDR2 YFSETQ. The CDR3 DNA follows: TGCGCCAGCAGGACAGGGCAGGAGACCCAGTACTTC. Protein sequence: CASRTGQETQYF.

Here the CDR3 reads CASSFDRGADTQYF. The DNA for the CDR3 is TGTGCCAGCAGCTTCGATCGGGGGGCGGATACGCAGTATTTT. V gene TRBV7-8 combines with J gene TRBJ2-3; tentative D call: TRBD2 (7 bases). The CDR3 extends over 14 amino acids. Germline lookup yields CDR1 SGHVS and CDR2 FQNEAQ. V was pared by 3 bases and J by 6 bases, with 13 bases between.

Written as DNA, the CDR3 is TGTGCCAGCAGCTCCGGAACAGGGAGACAGCATACGCAGTATTTT. Amino acid sequence: CASSSGTGRQHTQYF. The rearrangement uses TRBV7-2 and TRBJ2-3, with D maybe TRBD1 (6 bases). The CDR3 runs to 15 residues. V dropped 4 bases and J dropped 7 bases, with 18 bases sitting between them. The V gene's germline CDR1 is SGHTA and CDR2 FQGNSA.

The chain is built from TRBV19 and TRBJ1-1, with 8 bases that match TRBD1. The CDR3 spans 14 residues. V was pared by 10 bases and J by 4 bases, with 11 bases of the junction left unmatched. CDR1 and CDR2 (germline): LNHDA, SQIVND (reference sequence). Written as DNA, the CDR3 is TGTGCCACCCTCAACAGGGGGGAGGTCACTGAAGCTTTCTTT. Translation gives CATLNRGEVTEAFF.

The chain has TRBV5-1 and TRBJ2-5; TRBD2 aligns across 9 bases. Per the germline V gene, CDR1 is SGHRS and CDR2 is YFSETQ. After removal of 3 bases from V and 4 bases from J, the junction contained 7 bases not matched to a gene. The CDR3 length is 15 residues. This chain's CDR3 is CASSSQAGGRETQYF. CDR3 coding DNA: TGCGCCAGCAGCTCCCAAGCGGGGGGCAGAGAGACCCAGTACTTC.

The sample holds a few counts of this clone. The rearrangement links TRBV18 to TRBJ2-3; 8 nucleotides agree with TRBD1. Germline trimming cut 2 bases from V and 5 bases from J; bases unmatched to any gene: 3. The CDR3 contains 14 residues. CDR1 is KGHSH and CDR2 is LQKENI in the germline V gene. Written as DNA, the CDR3 is TGTGCCAGCTCACCAGACAGGGGTAAAGATACGCAGTATTTT. Encoded protein: CASSPDRGKDTQYF. The whole variable domain, filled in from reference TRBV18 and TRBJ2-3, reads NAGVMQNPRHLVRRRGQEARLRCSPMKGHSHVYWYRQLPEEGLKFMVYLQKENIIDESGMPKERFSAEFPKEGPSILRIQQVVRGDSAAYFCASSPDRGKDTQYFGPGTRLTVL.

About this clone: This sample also contains other DNA sequences that code for the same CDR3. The chain couples TRBV14 to TRBJ1-6; 9 bases align to TRBD1. From germline, CDR1 is SGHDN and CDR2 FVKESK. CDR3 length: 14 residues. V lost 3 bases, J lost 7 bases, and 1 base stayed unmatched. The DNA of the CDR3 is TGTGCCAGCAGCCAGGGGACAGGGAATTCACCCCTCCACTTT. Amino acid sequence: CASSQGTGNSPLHF.

J is TRBJ1-2 and V is TRBV7-8; D remains ambiguous. CDR1 and CDR2 from the germline V gene are SGHVS and FQNEAQ. This CDR3 has 15 residues. Trimming pared 5 bases from V and 1 base from J, leaving 14 bases between. CDR3 sequence (DNA): TGTGCCAGCAGCCCTTCGAGGTCTTTTAACTATGGCTACACCTTC. Protein sequence: CASSPSRSFNYGYTF.

The CDR3 here is CAITADRGRSTEAFF. The CDR3 region has the DNA TGTGCCATCACCGCTGACAGGGGGCGAAGCACTGAAGCTTTCTTT. V usage is TRBV10-3 and J usage is TRBJ1-1; TRBD1 aligns across 10 bases. The CDR3 runs 15 residues. V shed 7 bases and J 4 bases; nucleotides not matched to a gene: 9. Germline CDR1 and CDR2: ENHRY and SYGVKD.

This chain uses TRBV10-1 with TRBJ1-2; D possibly corresponds to TRBD1 (6 bases). This CDR3 contains 13 residues. V lost 4 bases and J 7 bases, leaving 13 bases between the germline ends. Germline V CDR1 and CDR2: WNHNN, SYGVQD (reference sequence). CDR3 nucleotide sequence: TGCGCCAGCAGTGGAGCTACAGGGAGTGGCTACACCTTC. Amino acids: CASSGATGSGYTF.

This sequence joins TRBV4-3 and TRBJ1-1; D is ambiguous. Germline assignment: CDR1 LGHNA and CDR2 YSLEER. Trimming pared 2 bases from V and 5 bases from J, leaving 9 bases between. The CDR3 length is 13 residues. The CDR3 reads CASSQLTGTEAFF. In nucleotides, the CDR3 is TGCGCCAGCAGCCAACTTACGGGGACTGAAGCTTTCTTT.

V usage is TRBV9 and J usage is TRBJ1-1; unclear D gene. This CDR3 is built from 12 residues. V lost 1 base, J lost 6 bases, and 7 bases lay in between. The germline V gene has CDR1 SGDLS and CDR2 YYNGEE. The CDR3 DNA sequence: TGTGCCAGCAGCGTAATGGGCGCTGAAGCTTTCTTT. Translated: CASSVMGAEAFF.

In nucleotides, the CDR3 is TGTGCCAGCACAGACCCCCCCGGGTTTAGCTACACCTTC. Its translation is CASTDPPGFSYTF. The chain employs TRBV6-5 and TRBJ1-2; D not certain. Germline V gene lookup returns CDR1 MNHEY and CDR2 SVGAGI. The CDR3 loop spans 13 amino acids. Trimming left V 7 bases short and J 9 bases short, with 18 bases between.

This clone was detected once. The rearrangement uses TRBV30 and TRBJ1-2; TRBD1 is a possible D gene (6 bases). This CDR3 contains 15 residues. V shed 2 bases and J shed 8 bases, with 21 bases lying between them. The V gene's germline CDR1 is GTSNPN and CDR2 SVGIG (reference sequence). For the CDR3, the DNA is TGTGCCTGGAGTTCCCCCCATCTAGGGGGTGCGGGCTACACCTTC. Translating it yields CAWSSPHLGGAGYTF.

A single count supports this clone. The chain links TRBV19 to TRBJ2-7; 7 bases line up with TRBD1. Trimming took 5 bases from V and 6 from J; bases not matched to a gene: 7. CDR3 length: 13 amino acids. Germline V gives CDR1 LNHDA, CDR2 SQIVND (reference sequence). CDR3 in DNA: TGTGCCAGTAGTCAGGGGACAGTCGCCGAGCAGTACTTC. Its translation is CASSQGTVAEQYF.

The chain links TRBV15 to TRBJ2-7; weak D call: TRBD1 (6 bases). CDR3 length: 16 residues. V was trimmed by 2 bases and J by 0 bases, leaving 14 bases between them. The germline V gene has CDR1 LNHNV and CDR2 YYDKDF (reference sequence). CDR3 sequence: CATSRLWDINSYEQYF. The CDR3, as DNA: TGTGCCACCAGCAGACTGTGGGACATAAACTCCTACGAGCAGTACTTC.

The chain joins TRBV7-9 to TRBJ2-4, with D hard to call. Germline-derived CDR1 and CDR2 are SEHNR and FQNEAQ (reference sequence). V lost 5 bases, J lost 8 bases, and 4 bases lay in between. The CDR3 loop spans 10 amino acids. CDR3 bases: TGTGCCAGCAGCCCAGACATTCAGTACTTC. Translating it yields CASSPDIQYF.

The CDR3 spells CASSLESGDGYTF. The CDR3 DNA reads as TGCGCCAGCAGCTTGGAGTCAGGGGATGGCTACACCTTC. The chain recombines TRBV5-1 with TRBJ1-2, with D perhaps TRBD1 (6 bases). V shed 0 bases and J shed 6 bases, with 9 bases lying between them. CDR1 is SGHRS, CDR2 YFSETQ, per germline. This CDR3 has 13 amino acids.

The CDR3 DNA is TGTGCCAGCAGTTCCTTTACTAACTACGAGCAGTACTTC. Translation gives CASSSFTNYEQYF. The V call is TRBV27, the J call TRBJ2-7; no clear D gene. V gave up 4 bases and J gave up 3 bases, with 10 bases separating them. CDR1 is MNHEY and CDR2 is SMNVEV in the germline V gene (reference sequence). This CDR3 is 13 amino acids long.

The chain links TRBV18 to TRBJ2-3; D not certain. Deletions cut 1 base from V and 3 bases from J, with 32 bases between. Germline CDR1 is KGHSH and CDR2 is LQKENI. The CDR3 runs to 22 residues. Here the CDR3 reads CASSPRTVNLSGRQRPTDTQYF. CDR3 sequence (DNA): TGTGCCAGCTCACCACGAACAGTGAACCTTTCAGGAAGACAAAGGCCAACAGATACGCAGTATTTT.

This sequence joins TRBV5-4 and TRBJ2-2; unclear D gene. The CDR3 sequence is 16 residues long. Germline assignment: CDR1 SGHNT and CDR2 YYREEE (reference sequence). V gave up 5 bases and J gave up 7 bases, with 21 bases separating them. CDR3 DNA: TGTGCCAGCAGGACTGAGACTTCCGAGGTCGGCGGGGAGCTGTTTTTT. Translating gives CASRTETSEVGGELFF.